This T cell receptor (beta chain) stems from a study of glioma-infiltrating T cells after dendritic cell vaccination. The repertoire was sequenced with immunoSEQ multiplex PCR; TCRdb's copy has only in-frame clones and lacks some. Here the sample spans some 73,000 clones, 82% being singletons. About this clone: Its specificity is not known.

Study findings and constraints: Higher TCR clonality did not directly relate to longer survival.

V was clipped by 6 bases and J by 8 bases, with 13 bases between them. The CDR3 has 11 residues. From germline, CDR1 is SQVTM and CDR2 ANQGSEA. This receptor was taken from a human donor with glioblastoma. The gene calls are TRBV29-1 and TRBJ1-2; no reliable D call. Sequenced here: blood, sampled before dendritic cell vaccination. The CDR3 bases are TGCAGCGTCGGTAACCCTGAGGGCTACACCTTC. This sequence encodes CSVGNPEGYTF.